This is a list of T cell receptor beta chains from one sample in a study of blood T cells in healthy people across ages. Using its own MiXCR run on the 5' RACE reads, TCRdb lists one record per CDR3 protein. The profile shows approximately 790,000 distinct CDR3 sequences, around 62% of them singletons. Sequencing was done on a sample of blood. The source is a man aged 30-40 years in good health. The CDR3 runs from the conserved cysteine through the conserved F or W. A D gene is named only where the DNA matches it firmly. Clone size appears in some rows only: once, few, many, or a class for an expanded clone.

d_call	clone_size	j_call	v_call	cdr3_nt	cdr3_aa
-	-	TRBJ2-7	TRBV28	TGTGCCAGCAGTACCCCAGGGTTAAACGAGCAGTACTTC	CASSTPGLNEQYF
-	-	TRBJ1-6	TRBV10-3	TGTGCCGTCAGTGAGTCGGTCTCCTATAATTCACCCCTCCACTTT	CAVSESVSYNSPLHF
TRBD2	once	TRBJ2-1	TRBV11-2	TGTGCCAGCAGCTTAGCGGGGGGGAGTTTTCATGAGCAGTTCTTC	CASSLAGGSFHEQFF
TRBD2	-	TRBJ2-1	TRBV24-1	TGTGCCACCAGTGATTTCCCGGGACTAGCGGGGGGGAGCTCCTACAATGAGCAGTTCTTC	CATSDFPGLAGGSSYNEQFF
-	-	TRBJ2-3	TRBV12-3/TRBV12-4	TGTGCCAGCAGTTACGCCGTACAGGGATGGGGTACGCAGTATTTT	CASSYAVQGWGTQYF
TRBD1	few	TRBJ1-5	TRBV28	TGTGCCAGCAGTCCAGGGGGTGGACGGCAGCCCCAGCATTTT	CASSPGGGRQPQHF
-	-	TRBJ2-2	TRBV28	TGTGCCAGCAGTTTACCGCGGACAGCCGGGGAGCTGTTTTTT	CASSLPRTAGELFF
TRBD2	-	TRBJ2-7	TRBV12-3/TRBV12-4	TGTGCCAGCAGTCCCAGGGCTAGCGGGGCCCACGAGCAGTACTTC	CASSPRASGAHEQYF
TRBD2	-	TRBJ2-1	TRBV5-4	TGTGCCAGCAGATCAGAGCGGGGGGACAATGAGCAGTTCTTC	CASRSERGDNEQFF
-	few	TRBJ1-1	TRBV6-5	TGTGCCAGCAGCAGACGAGTGAACACTGAAGCTTTCTTT	CASSRRVNTEAFF
-	-	TRBJ2-2	TRBV7-2	TGTGCCAACAGCTTAGTAGGGGGGGGGGCCAACACCGGGGAGCTGTTTTTT	CANSLVGGGANTGELFF
TRBD1	few	TRBJ2-7	TRBV6-2/TRBV6-3	TGTGCCAGCAGCCACAGGGGAGAATCCTACGAGCAGTACTTC	CASSHRGESYEQYF
-	-	TRBJ2-3	TRBV28	TGTGCCAGCAGTTCACTCGGTAGCTCTGGCACAGATACGCAGTATTTT	CASSSLGSSGTDTQYF
-	-	TRBJ2-2	TRBV6-6	TGTGCCAGCAGTTACTCGATCGGGGCCACGAACACCGGGGAGCTGTTTTTT	CASSYSIGATNTGELFF
-	-	TRBJ2-3	TRBV20-1	TGCAGTGCTGAGGACAGGCGGGGCGGAGATACGCAGTATTTT	CSAEDRRGGDTQYF
-	-	TRBJ2-1	TRBV5-6	TGTGCCAGCAGCTTGGGGGCTGCTAACTACAATGAGCAGTTCTTC	CASSLGAANYNEQFF
TRBD2	-	TRBJ2-5	TRBV20-1	TGCAGTGCGCGGAGCGGGAGTACCCGCCGGGAGACCCAGTACTTC	CSARSGSTRRETQYF
-	few	TRBJ2-5	TRBV6-6	TGTGCCAGCAGTTACTCAGCAGGGGGGGAGACCCAGTACTTC	CASSYSAGGETQYF
-	-	TRBJ1-2	TRBV27	TGTGCCAGCAGTGTGGAGGGGAAGTATGGCTACACCTTC	CASSVEGKYGYTF
-	-	TRBJ2-1	TRBV3-1	TGTGCCAGCAGCCAAGATCCTTGGTACAATGAGCAGTTCTTC	CASSQDPWYNEQFF
-	-	TRBJ1-4	TRBV7-8	TGTGCCAGCAGCTTACAGGGCGGCTATGAAAAACTGTTTTTT	CASSLQGGYEKLFF
-	-	TRBJ2-7	TRBV4-3	TGCGCCAGCAGCCAAGATGAGGGACACTACGAGCAGTACTTC	CASSQDEGHYEQYF
-	-	TRBJ2-1	TRBV20-1	TGCAGTGCTCCCCACTATAGCTCCTACAATGAGCAGTTCTTC	CSAPHYSSYNEQFF
TRBD1	-	TRBJ2-5	TRBV5-6	TGTGCCAGCAACCGGGGGACAGGGAGAGAGACCCAGTACTTC	CASNRGTGRETQYF
TRBD1	-	TRBJ2-7	TRBV7-2	TGTGCCAGCAGCTCCGGGACAGGGACACACGAGCAGTACTTC	CASSSGTGTHEQYF
TRBD2	once	TRBJ2-3	TRBV4-3	TGCGCCAGCAGCCAAGAGAGGGCGGGGGGACGCACAGATACGCAGTATTTT	CASSQERAGGRTDTQYF
-	-	TRBJ1-6	TRBV12-3/TRBV12-4	TGTGCCAGCAGTTTGACCGTCCCAGGCAATTCACCCCTCCACTTT	CASSLTVPGNSPLHF
-	-	TRBJ2-3	TRBV6-1	TGTGCCAGCAGTGAAGCTCTACGTCTCGGAGGGAAAGCAGATACGCAGTATTTT	CASSEALRLGGKADTQYF
TRBD1	once	TRBJ2-6	TRBV7-2	TGTGCCAGCAGCTTAGGGGGGACAGGAGTTAGTGGGGCCAACGTCCTGACTTTC	CASSLGGTGVSGANVLTF
-	-	TRBJ2-1	TRBV6-4	TGTGCCAGCATCAAATCGGGTACTTCCTACAATGAGCAGTTCTTC	CASIKSGTSYNEQFF
-	-	TRBJ1-2	TRBV7-8	TGTGCCGGCAGTCGAAGCGGGGGGGACTATGGCTACACCTTC	CAGSRSGGDYGYTF
-	few	TRBJ2-1	TRBV12-3/TRBV12-4	TGTGCCAGCAGTTTAGCCTGGGAGCAGTTCTTC	CASSLAWEQFF
TRBD1	-	TRBJ1-1	TRBV27	TGTGCCAGCAGTCCCAACAGGGGTTCGGGTGAAGCTTTCTTT	CASSPNRGSGEAFF
TRBD1	-	TRBJ2-7	TRBV28	TGTGCCAGCAGTTTAGGTTCAGGGACAGGGGGCTACGAGCAGTACTTC	CASSLGSGTGGYEQYF
-	-	TRBJ1-1	TRBV7-2	TGTGCCAGCAGCGTAGTGGGTAGGGACACTGAAGCTTTCTTT	CASSVVGRDTEAFF
TRBD1	-	TRBJ2-5	TRBV29-1	TGCAGCGTTCTGACAGGGGGTTCCCGGGAGCAGTACTTC	CSVLTGGSREQYF
TRBD1	few	TRBJ1-1	TRBV10-3	TGTGCCATCAGTGATAGGGACAGGAACACTGAAGCTTTCTTT	CAISDRDRNTEAFF
TRBD2	-	TRBJ2-7	TRBV4-2	TGTGCCAGCAGCCAGACCGTTGGGCGGACGGGACTAGCGGGGGGGCCTCTCGAGCAGTACTTC	CASSQTVGRTGLAGGPLEQYF
-	-	TRBJ2-5	TRBV6-2/TRBV6-3	TGTGCCAGCAGTTACCGCCCAGGGAGAAAGGAGACCCAGTACTTC	CASSYRPGRKETQYF
-	few	TRBJ1-2	TRBV27	TGTGCCAGCAGCCAATCTCCGGGACGGGGAGAACATGGCTACACCTTC	CASSQSPGRGEHGYTF
TRBD2	-	TRBJ2-5	TRBV7-2	TGTGCCAGCAGCTTACTAGCGGGGGCAGAGACCCAGTACTTC	CASSLLAGAETQYF
-	many	TRBJ2-6	TRBV7-2	TGTGCCAGCAGCTTAGACCGCTCTGGGGCCAACGTCCTGACTTTC	CASSLDRSGANVLTF
TRBD2	once	TRBJ2-3	TRBV4-2	TGTGCCAGCAGCCAAGGGGCTAGCGGGGTCACAGATACGCAGTATTTT	CASSQGASGVTDTQYF
TRBD1	-	TRBJ1-6	TRBV5-1	TGCGCCAGCAGCACGGGACAGGGTCGCAATTCACCCCTCCACTTT	CASSTGQGRNSPLHF